Presented here are 6 T cell receptor beta chains from one specimen sequenced in a study of CXCR3-negative and CXCR3-positive naive CD8 T cells. TRB cDNA was prepared as libraries by UMI-labeled 5' RACE. One entry per CDR3 protein, without DNA, is what TCRdb gives after re-calling the 5' RACE reads. The sample table sets out around 140,000 distinct CDR3 sequences. Specimen: naive CXCR3- CD8+ T cells from blood. Subset defined: CD45RO-CCR7+CD27+CD95- naive CD8+ T cells lacking CXCR3 (TNR3-). The receptors stem from a human donor in good health. Some clones in this sample may be carry-over from other donors' samples.

The chain employs TRBV11-2 and TRBJ1-5. This CDR3 contains 16 residues. The V gene's germline CDR1 is SGHAT and CDR2 FQNNGV. The CDR3: CASSFSGLHSNQPQHF.

The CDR3 sequence is CASSWTDLRGQYF. This chain links TRBV5-5 with TRBJ2-7; TCRdb gives TRBD1 as the D gene, but with no DNA this cannot be confirmed. Germline V gene data show CDR1 as SGHKS and CDR2 as YYEKEE (reference sequence). The CDR3 sequence is 13 residues long.

V gene TRBV24-1 combines with J gene TRBJ2-1. The germline gives CDR1 KGHDR, CDR2 SFDVKD. The CDR3 runs 13 residues. Here the CDR3 reads CATSDPVDNEQFF.

The rearrangement joins TRBV29-1 to TRBJ2-1; the D call of TRBD2 rests on TCRdb alone, since no DNA is present to check it. CDR3 length equals 17 residues. Germline V gene lookup returns CDR1 SQVTM and CDR2 ANQGSEA. The CDR3 sequence: CSVEEGLAGGPRNEQFF.

The J gene is TRBJ2-7, the V gene TRBV5-1; without DNA, the TCRdb call of TRBD1 cannot be checked. From germline, CDR1 is SGHRS and CDR2 YFSETQ. The CDR3 has 15 residues. CDR3 amino acids: CASSLEWQGAYEQYF.

The chain employs TRBV7-8 and TRBJ2-1. In germline, CDR1 is SGHVS, CDR2 FQNEAQ. The CDR3 is 14 amino acids. This chain's CDR3 is CASRAMVSYNEQFF.